The 31 T cell receptor beta chains below all came from one sample that was sequenced in a study of cytomegalovirus exposure and HLA in healthy donors (TCRdb year 2017). The protocol used for the library was the immunoSEQ multiplex PCR assay. For the multiplex PCR, a mixture combining 60 forward primers for TCR Vbeta segments and 13 reverse primers for TCR Jbeta segments was used. TCRdb obtained this table from immuneACCESS and retained in-frame rearrangements with V and J assigned. These tables miss some clones; where compared with another copy, unresolved V genes account for less than half of the shortfall, and the remainder is unexplained. This sample gives about 97,000 clones in total; 79% of them show up just once. The biggest ten clones account for about 3.5% of the sample. Sequences were obtained from PBMCs. The source is a male donor in good health and CMV-seropositive.

The chain employs TRBV6-5 and TRBJ2-1; TRBD2 matches at 10 bases. Germline values: CDR1 MNHEY, CDR2 SVGAGI. Losses at the gene ends were 6 bases for V and 6 bases for J; bases not matched to a gene: 8. The CDR3 is 15 residues long. The CDR3 spells CASSALAGAPNEQFF. The CDR3 DNA is TGTGCCAGCAGCGCCCTAGCGGGGGCCCCCAATGAGCAGTTCTTC.

V and J are TRBV11-2 and TRBJ2-1; 9 bases match TRBD1. V shed 5 bases and J 6 bases; nucleotides not matched to a gene: 14. The germline gives CDR1 SGHAT, CDR2 FQNNGV. This CDR3 spans 17 amino acids. CDR3 protein: CASSPFLRDRESNEQFF. The CDR3 nucleotides read TGTGCCAGCAGCCCCTTCCTCCGGGACAGGGAGAGCAATGAGCAGTTCTTC. The full variable domain, in which reference TRBV11-2 and TRBJ2-1 provide the parts outside the CDR3, is EAGVAQSPRYKIIEKRQSVAFWCNPISGHATLYWYQQILGQGPKLLIQFQNNGVVDDSQLPKDRFSAERLKGVDSTLKIQPAKLEDSAVYLCASSPFLRDRESNEQFFGPGTRLTVL.

For this clone: Germline and junction disagree at one end, which may indicate a read error. The J gene is TRBJ1-3, the V gene TRBV7-7; 12 bases are a match to TRBD1. Germline lookup yields CDR1 SSHAT and CDR2 FNYEAQ (reference sequence). The CDR3 runs 13 residues. The CDR3, as DNA: TGTGCTAGCAGCCTGGGACAGGGGGCCACCATATATTTT. As protein: CASSLGQGATIYF.

The chain employs TRBV7-9 and TRBJ2-1; D unclear. V gave up 2 bases and J gave up 5 bases, with 7 bases separating them. Germline V gene data show CDR1 as SEHNR and CDR2 as FQNEAQ (reference sequence). The CDR3 length is 13 residues. CDR3 in amino acids: CASSLRLDNEQFF. The CDR3 DNA sequence: TGTGCCAGCAGCTTACGTCTAGACAATGAGCAGTTCTTC.

This clone was observed a single time. CDR3 residues: CASSLVYSSNTGELFF. DNA of the CDR3: TGCGCCAGCAGCTTGGTTTACAGCTCGAACACCGGGGAGCTGTTTTTT. The chain uses TRBV5-1 and TRBJ2-2; D gene ambiguous. CDR1 SGHRS and CDR2 YFSETQ come from the germline V gene. The length of the CDR3 is 16 residues. Trimming removed 0 bases from V and 0 bases from J, with 9 bases in between.

V and J are TRBV4-1 and TRBJ2-1, with no clear D. From germline, CDR1 is MGHRA and CDR2 YSYEKL. V gave up 1 base and J gave up 3 bases, with 4 bases separating them. The CDR3 is 13 residues long. The CDR3 reads CASSQGYYNEQFF. Written as DNA, the CDR3 is TGCGCCAGCAGCCAAGGCTACTACAATGAGCAGTTCTTC.

V is TRBV5-1 and J is TRBJ1-1, with D tentatively TRBD1 (6 bases). V lost 4 bases to trimming and J lost 2 bases, with 21 bases between them. The CDR3 is 17 residues long. CDR1 and CDR2 from the germline V gene are SGHRS and YFSETQ. CDR3 DNA: TGCGCCAGCAGCCACGGGACAAGAATTGATCCCAACACTGAAGCTTTCTTT. Translated, it gives CASSHGTRIDPNTEAFF.

The rearrangement links TRBV27 to TRBJ1-2; unclear D gene. The V end was cut by 8 bases, the J end by 6 bases, with 19 bases between. Germline CDR1 reads MNHEY; CDR2 reads SMNVEV (reference sequence). The CDR3 is made up of 14 amino acids. CDR3 in DNA: TGTGCCAGCCGGGCGGGATTCGGGTTGCATGGCTACACCTTC. This encodes CASRAGFGLHGYTF.

The J gene is TRBJ2-5, the V gene TRBV7-9; 7 bases fit TRBD1. V shed 3 bases and J 2 bases; nucleotides not matched to a gene: 6. Germline assignment: CDR1 SEHNR and CDR2 FQNEAQ (reference sequence). The CDR3 totals 15 residues. CDR3 DNA: TGTGCCAGCAGCTTCACAGGGGAAGGGCAAGAGACCCAGTACTTC. It translates to CASSFTGEGQETQYF.

The chain uses TRBV7-2 and TRBJ2-3; possible D gene TRBD1, 5 bases. Germline V lookup: CDR1 SGHTA, CDR2 FQGNSA. Trimming stripped 2 bases from V and 4 bases from J, with 10 bases between. This CDR3 has 14 residues. CDR3 protein: CASSLIQGPDTQYF. The CDR3 region has the DNA TGTGCCAGCAGCTTAATTCAGGGCCCAGATACGCAGTATTTT.

This clone was seen a handful of times. This sequence joins TRBV7-9 and TRBJ2-1; 10 positions agree with TRBD2. The CDR3 is made up of 17 amino acids. Germline V lookup: CDR1 SEHNR, CDR2 FQNEAQ (reference sequence). With 5 bases clipped from V and 0 bases from J, the junction kept 7 bases outside the gene matches. In nucleotides, the CDR3 is TGTGCCAGCAGCCCAAACAGCGGGAGGGGCTCCTACAATGAGCAGTTCTTC. Its protein is CASSPNSGRGSYNEQFF.

The J gene is TRBJ1-6, the V gene TRBV5-4; no firm D call. Trimming pared 0 bases from V and 7 bases from J, leaving 11 bases between. This CDR3 is built from 15 residues. Per germline, CDR1 SGHNT and CDR2 YYREEE (reference sequence). The CDR3 DNA reads TGTGCCAGCAGCTTGGAAGGGTCGGGGAATTCACCCCTCCACTTT. This sequence encodes CASSLEGSGNSPLHF.

The chain has TRBV7-3 and TRBJ1-1, with unresolved D. CDR1 and CDR2 from the germline V gene are SGHTA and FQGTGA. This CDR3 is 14 amino acids long. The V and J ends lost 5 bases and 1 base respectively, with 11 bases between them. The CDR3 protein is CASSPPRANTEAFF. The DNA for the CDR3 is TGTGCCAGCAGCCCCCCGAGGGCGAACACTGAAGCTTTCTTT. The complete variable domain, with remaining parts taken from reference TRBV7-3 and TRBJ1-1, reads GAGVSQTPSNKVTEKGKYVELRCDPISGHTALYWYRQSLGQGPEFLIYFQGTGAADDSGLPNDRFFAVRPEGSVSTLKIQRTERGDSAVYLCASSPPRANTEAFFGQGTRLTVV.

This chain joins TRBV11-3 and TRBJ1-6, with D maybe TRBD1 (5 bases). From germline, CDR1 is SGHNT and CDR2 YENEEA. The CDR3 loop spans 14 amino acids. Trimming took off 2 bases at V and 10 bases at J, with 12 bases between the two ends. The CDR3 loop is CASSLLQGTSPLHF. The CDR3 DNA reads TGTGCCAGCAGCTTACTCCAGGGTACCTCACCCCTCCACTTT.

This clone was recorded a few times. One end of the junction is discordant with germline, which a read error may explain. V is TRBV4-3 and J is TRBJ1-1, with 9 bases identical to TRBD1. Germline V gives CDR1 LGHNA, CDR2 YSLEER. The CDR3 consists of 13 residues. The CDR3 DNA reads as TGCGCCAGCAGCCCGGACAGGGGAACTGTAGCTTTCTTT. This translates into CASSPDRGTVAFF.

As concerns this clone: Other DNA variants within this sample encode the same CDR3. This chain uses TRBV30 with TRBJ1-2; tentatively, D is TRBD1 (5 bases). This CDR3 has 14 amino acids. Germline-derived CDR1 and CDR2 are GTSNPN and SVGIG (reference sequence). CDR3 residues: CAGLGGETNYGYTF. DNA of the CDR3: TGTGCGGGACTCGGGGGAGAGACTAACTATGGCTACACCTTC.

The chain links TRBV30 to TRBJ1-1; TRBD1 agrees at 7 bases. Germline trimming cut 3 bases from V and 1 base from J; bases unmatched to any gene: 2. CDR1 and CDR2 (germline): GTSNPN, SVGIG (reference sequence). The CDR3 runs to 13 residues. CDR3 sequence reads: CAWSGQENTEAFF. CDR3 DNA: TGTGCCTGGAGCGGACAGGAGAACACTGAAGCTTTCTTT.

J is TRBJ2-1 and V is TRBV9; 11 bases align to TRBD1. This CDR3 spans 15 amino acids. Germline V gene data show CDR1 as SGDLS and CDR2 as YYNGEE. Trimming at V came to 0 bases and at J to 6 bases, leaving 2 bases not matched to a gene. The CDR3 spells CASSVVGTGGNEQFF. The CDR3 bases are TGTGCCAGCAGCGTAGTAGGGACAGGGGGCAATGAGCAGTTCTTC. Based on the CDR3 plus reference TRBV9 and TRBJ2-1, the full variable domain is DSGVTQTPKHLITATGQRVTLRCSPRSGDLSVYWYQQSLDQGLQFLIQYYNGEERAKGNILERFSAQQFPDLHSELNLSSLELGDSALYFCASSVVGTGGNEQFFGPGTRLTVL.

The CDR3 bases are TGTGCCAGCAAAAGACAGGGGGAATACTATGGCTACACCTTC. This encodes CASKRQGEYYGYTF. V and J are TRBV27 and TRBJ1-2, with 9 positions matching TRBD1. With V trimmed by 7 bases and J by 3 bases, 6 bases remained unmatched. The CDR3 sequence is 14 residues long. CDR1 and CDR2 (germline): MNHEY, SMNVEV (reference sequence).

A few counts support this clone. The chain is built from TRBV6-1 and TRBJ2-7, with 9 nucleotides matching TRBD1. The CDR3 sequence is 11 residues long. The germline CDR1 and CDR2 sequences are MNHNS and SASEGT. Trimming cost V 6 bases and J 9 bases; bases outside gene matches: 3. CDR3 in amino acids: CASRGQGVQYF. CDR3 nucleotides: TGTGCCAGCAGGGGACAGGGAGTGCAGTACTTC.

This clone is a singleton in its sample. V usage is TRBV6-6 and J usage is TRBJ2-7; perhaps TRBD1 as D (6 bases). Looked up from germline, CDR1 is MNHNY and CDR2 is SVGAGI (reference sequence). The length of the CDR3 is 15 residues. Deletions cut 5 bases from V and 2 bases from J, with 16 bases between. The CDR3 coding sequence is TGTGCCAGCAGTGCCTACAGGGCTAACGCCTACGAGCAGTACTTC. The encoded protein is CASSAYRANAYEQYF.

The chain combines TRBV5-1 with TRBJ1-1, with 7 bases that match TRBD1. Germline CDR1 reads SGHRS; CDR2 reads YFSETQ. V was clipped by 4 bases and J by 2 bases; unmatched bases: 8. This CDR3 has 15 amino acids. The CDR3 loop reads CASSLEGTVNTEAFF. Here the CDR3 DNA reads TGCGCCAGCAGCCTGGAGGGGACAGTAAACACTGAAGCTTTCTTT.

This clone was counted only a few times. The genes are TRBV11-2 and TRBJ2-1; D not resolved. V was trimmed by 1 base and J by 6 bases, leaving 10 bases between them. This CDR3 contains 14 residues. The germline CDR1 and CDR2 sequences are SGHAT and FQNNGV. The CDR3 DNA reads as TGTGCCAGCAGCTTAGGAGTCGTCGGCAATGAGCAGTTCTTC. Protein: CASSLGVVGNEQFF.

Here the CDR3 reads CASSPGRGSSNTGELFF. The CDR3 DNA reads as TGTGCCAGCAGCCCCGGCCGAGGGTCCTCGAACACCGGGGAGCTGTTTTTT. The chain recombines TRBV7-9 with TRBJ2-2; the D gene is possibly TRBD2 (5 bases). CDR1 is SEHNR, CDR2 FQNEAQ, per germline (reference sequence). The germline V and J ends were trimmed by 5 bases and 0 bases, with 16 bases remaining between them. The CDR3 runs to 17 residues.

The chain joins TRBV4-3 to TRBJ1-6; 8 positions match TRBD1. J gave up 7 bases and V 4 bases, and 9 bases lay outside the gene matches. CDR1 and CDR2 (germline): LGHNA, YSLEER. This CDR3 is built from 16 residues. The CDR3 DNA sequence: TGCGCCAGCAGCCCCGAATTGACAGGGGACAATTCACCCCTCCACTTT. This gives the protein CASSPELTGDNSPLHF.

The CDR3 coding sequence is TGTGCCAGCAGCGTAGCTCGAGCGGGGGGGGTAGAGACCCAGTACTTC. Its protein product is CASSVARAGGVETQYF. This chain connects TRBV9 to TRBJ2-5; 10 bases fit TRBD2. The CDR3 sequence is 16 residues long. Germline assignment: CDR1 SGDLS and CDR2 YYNGEE. The ends lost 0 bases at V and 4 bases at J; junction bases unmatched: 6.

The V and J genes are TRBV30 and TRBJ1-1, with D possibly TRBD1 on 6 matching bases. CDR1 GTSNPN and CDR2 SVGIG come from the germline V gene (reference sequence). This CDR3 contains 17 residues. V was trimmed by 4 bases and J by 1 base, leaving 22 bases between them. This CDR3 reads CAWTHFVGGRGNTEAFF. The CDR3 nucleotides read TGTGCCTGGACCCACTTCGTGGGGGGGCGAGGGAACACTGAAGCTTTCTTT.

This chain connects TRBV6-1 to TRBJ1-4, with unresolved D. Germline V CDR1 and CDR2: MNHNS, SASEGT. Trimming removed 8 bases at V and 2 bases at J, with 12 bases between. The CDR3 extends over 14 amino acids. In DNA, the CDR3 is TGTGCCAGCGTCCGGTCAGCGACTAATGAAAAACTGTTTTTT. Its translation: CASVRSATNEKLFF.

The rearrangement uses TRBV6-5 and TRBJ2-1; TRBD2 matches at 9 bases. The germline V gene encodes CDR1 MNHEY and CDR2 SVGAGI. The CDR3 totals 15 residues. V shed 0 bases, J shed 12 bases, and the junction held 9 bases outside the gene matches. The CDR3 DNA sequence: TGTGCCAGCAGTTACTCGATTAGCGGGGGATTCGTGCAGTTCTTC. As protein: CASSYSISGGFVQFF.

V and J are TRBV11-3 and TRBJ1-1; a possible D gene is TRBD1 (6 bases). V was clipped by 0 bases and J by 1 base, with 9 bases between them. The germline CDR1 and CDR2 sequences are SGHNT and YENEEA. CDR3 length: 15 amino acids. The CDR3 DNA reads as TGTGCCAGCAGCTTAGATGGCAGGGGGAACACTGAAGCTTTCTTT. Translated, it gives CASSLDGRGNTEAFF.

The V and J genes are TRBV5-5 and TRBJ2-5; 8 nucleotides align to TRBD1. CDR1 and CDR2 from the germline V gene are SGHKS and YYEKEE (reference sequence). V lost 4 bases and J lost 4; bases outside the gene matches: 9. The CDR3 covers 15 residues. CDR3 coding DNA: TGTGCCAGCAGCCTTGTACAGGGGGGTGGAGAGACCCAGTACTTC. This codes for CASSLVQGGGETQYF.